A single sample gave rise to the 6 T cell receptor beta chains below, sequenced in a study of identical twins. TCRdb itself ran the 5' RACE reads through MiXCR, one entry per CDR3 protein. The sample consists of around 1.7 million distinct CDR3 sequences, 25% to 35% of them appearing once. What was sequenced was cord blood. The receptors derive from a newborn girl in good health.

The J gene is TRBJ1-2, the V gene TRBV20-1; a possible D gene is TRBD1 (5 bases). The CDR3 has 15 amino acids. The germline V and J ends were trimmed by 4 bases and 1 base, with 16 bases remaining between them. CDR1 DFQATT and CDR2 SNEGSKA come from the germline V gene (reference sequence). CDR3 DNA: TGCAGTGCTAACCAGCGGGACGGTTTTAACTATGGCTACACCTTC. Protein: CSANQRDGFNYGYTF.

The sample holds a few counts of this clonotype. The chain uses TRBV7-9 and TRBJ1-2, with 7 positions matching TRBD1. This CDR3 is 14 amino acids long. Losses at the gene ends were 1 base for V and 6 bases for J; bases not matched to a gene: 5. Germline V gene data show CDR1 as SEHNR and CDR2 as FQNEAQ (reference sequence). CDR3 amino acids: CASSLGQTGHGYTF. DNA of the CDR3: TGTGCCAGCAGCTTAGGCCAGACAGGGCATGGCTACACCTTC.

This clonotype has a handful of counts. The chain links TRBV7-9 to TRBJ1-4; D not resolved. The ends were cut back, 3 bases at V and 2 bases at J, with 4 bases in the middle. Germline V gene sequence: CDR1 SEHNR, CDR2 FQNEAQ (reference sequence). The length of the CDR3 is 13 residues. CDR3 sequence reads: CASSFDTNEKLFF. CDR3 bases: TGTGCCAGCAGCTTTGACACTAATGAAAAACTGTTTTTT.

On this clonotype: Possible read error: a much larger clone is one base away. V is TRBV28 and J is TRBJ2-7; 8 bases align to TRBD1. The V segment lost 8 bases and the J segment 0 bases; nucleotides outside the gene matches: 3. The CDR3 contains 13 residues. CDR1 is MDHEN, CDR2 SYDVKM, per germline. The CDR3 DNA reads TGTGCCAGCTGTGACAGGGGCTCCTACGAGCAGTACTTC. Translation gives CASCDRGSYEQYF.

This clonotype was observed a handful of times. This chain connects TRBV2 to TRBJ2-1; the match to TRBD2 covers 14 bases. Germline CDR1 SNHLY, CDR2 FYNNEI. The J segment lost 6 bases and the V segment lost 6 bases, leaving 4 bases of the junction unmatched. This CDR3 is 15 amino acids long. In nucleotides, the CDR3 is TGTGCCAGCAGCGCGACTAGCGGGAGGGCCAATGAGCAGTTCTTC. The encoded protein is CASSATSGRANEQFF.

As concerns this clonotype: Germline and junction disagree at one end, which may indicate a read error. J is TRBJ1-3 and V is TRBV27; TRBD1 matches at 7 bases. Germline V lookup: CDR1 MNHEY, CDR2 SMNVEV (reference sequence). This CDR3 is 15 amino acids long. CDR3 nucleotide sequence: TGTGCCGGCAGGGGGGGGAAAAGCTCTGGAAACACCATATATTTT. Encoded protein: CAGRGGKSSGNTIYF.